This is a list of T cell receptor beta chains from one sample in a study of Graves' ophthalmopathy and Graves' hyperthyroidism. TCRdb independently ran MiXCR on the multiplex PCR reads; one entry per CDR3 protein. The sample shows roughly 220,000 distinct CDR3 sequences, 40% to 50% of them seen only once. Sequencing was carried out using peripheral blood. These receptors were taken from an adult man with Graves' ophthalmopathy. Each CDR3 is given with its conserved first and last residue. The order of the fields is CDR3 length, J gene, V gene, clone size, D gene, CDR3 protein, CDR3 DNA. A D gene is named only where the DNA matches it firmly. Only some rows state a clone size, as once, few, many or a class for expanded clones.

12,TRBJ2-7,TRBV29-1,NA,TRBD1,CSAGTATYEQYF,TGCAGCGCCGGGACAGCCACCTACGAGCAGTACTTC
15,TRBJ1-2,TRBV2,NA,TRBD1,CASRAGTGGDYGYTF,TGTGCCAGCAGGGCCGGGACAGGGGGCGACTATGGCTACACCTTC
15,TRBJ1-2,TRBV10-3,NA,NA,CASSEVGGARYGYTF,TGTGCCAGCAGTGAAGTTGGGGGGGCGCGATATGGCTACACCTTC
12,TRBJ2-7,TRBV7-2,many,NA,CASSFSSYEQYF,TGTGCCAGCAGCTTCTCCTCCTACGAGCAGTACTTC
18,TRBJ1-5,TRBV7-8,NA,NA,CASSQDGGGQYSNQPQHF,TGCGCCAGCAGCCAAGACGGGGGCGGACAGTATAGCAATCAGCCCCAGCATTTT
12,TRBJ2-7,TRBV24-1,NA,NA,CASSLARWEQCF,TGTGCCAGCAGTTTAGCGCGGTGGGAGCAGTGCTTC
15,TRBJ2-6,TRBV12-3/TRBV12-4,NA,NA,CASSFQGPGANVLTF,TGTGCCAGCAGTTTTCAGGGTCCTGGGGCCAACGTCCTGACTTTC
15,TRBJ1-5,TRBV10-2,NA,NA,CASSESRGVNQPQHF,TGCGCCAGCAGTGAATCTCGGGGCGTCAATCAGCCCCAGCATTTT
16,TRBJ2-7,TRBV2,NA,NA,CASSQSGGAGTYEQYF,TGCGCCAGCAGCCAATCGGGCGGGGCGGGAACCTACGAGCAGTACTTC
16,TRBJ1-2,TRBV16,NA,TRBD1,CASSLNPGTGDYGYTF,TGTGCCAGCAGCCTAAATCCCGGGACAGGGGACTATGGCTACACCTTC
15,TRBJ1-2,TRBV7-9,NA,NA,CASSSSQGSNYGYTF,TGTGCCAGCAGCTCATCCCAGGGGTCTAACTATGGCTACACCTTC
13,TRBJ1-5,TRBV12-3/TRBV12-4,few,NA,CASSFRGDQPQHF,TGTGCCAGCAGTTTTAGAGGGGATCAGCCCCAGCATTTT
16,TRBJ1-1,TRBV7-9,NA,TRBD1,CASSGRTGNINTEAFF,TGTGCCAGCAGCGGACGGACAGGGAACATCAACACTGAAGCTTTCTTT
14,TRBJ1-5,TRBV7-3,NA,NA,CASSPQDSNQPQHF,TGTGCCAGCAGCCCCCAGGACAGCAATCAGCCCCAGCATTTT